The next 14 T cell receptor beta chains were all read from a single sample in a study of vaccination effects on CD4 cells after COVID-19. Their antigen targets remain unknown. Before sequencing, viral peptide pools were used by the ViraFEST assay to expand antigen-specific CD4+ T cells. Investigators separated out CD4+ T cells once less than 11 days of culture had passed. SARS-CoV-2 infected the person between March and December 2020, as confirmed by PCR. Using immunoSEQ multiplex PCR, the repertoire was profiled, and TCRdb retains in-frame clones only, with some absent. The sample includes approximately 22,000 clones, around 72% of them seen just once. The material was CD4+ T cells from PBMCs cultured with a peptide pool, obtained before COVID-19 vaccination. The origin of the receptors is a human donor who had a prior SARS-CoV-2 infection.

This clone was counted a single time. This chain links TRBV4-1 with TRBJ2-7; 10 bases line up with TRBD2. Germline CDR1 is MGHRA and CDR2 is YSYEKL. Germline trimming cut 4 bases from V and 6 bases from J; bases unmatched to any gene: 6. The CDR3 has 14 amino acids. The CDR3 is CASSPMGLAFEQYF. The CDR3 coding sequence is TGCGCCAGCAGCCCCATGGGACTAGCGTTCGAGCAGTACTTC.

As for this clone: Other DNA sequences within the sample encode an identical CDR3. The rearrangement joins TRBV5-4 to TRBJ1-2; D unresolved. V lost 4 bases and J lost 2, with 15 bases in between. The CDR3 loop spans 15 amino acids. The V gene's germline CDR1 is SGHNT and CDR2 YYREEE (reference sequence). The CDR3 DNA follows: TGTGCCAGCAGCCTGTCCGGTACAGACAACTATGGCTACACCTTC. Residues: CASSLSGTDNYGYTF.

The chain couples TRBV10-3 to TRBJ2-2, with 7 positions matching TRBD1. Germline CDR1 ENHRY, CDR2 SYGVKD. V lost 3 bases, J lost 3 bases, and 4 bases stayed unmatched. The CDR3 has 15 residues. In DNA, the CDR3 is TGTGCCATCAGTGAACAGGGGTACTACACCGGGGAGCTGTTTTTT. The encoded protein is CAISEQGYYTGELFF.

The chain links TRBV3-1 (or the pseudogene TRBV3-2) to TRBJ1-1; D gene ambiguous. V shed 1 base and J shed 4 bases, with 7 bases lying between them. The germline V gene has CDR1 LGHDT and CDR2 YNNKEL (reference sequence). CDR3 length: 13 amino acids. CDR3 region: CASSQGVATEAFF. CDR3 bases: TGTGCCAGCAGCCAAGGGGTTGCCACTGAAGCTTTCTTT.

The chain carries TRBV19 and TRBJ1-2; D ambiguous. Germline V CDR1 and CDR2: LNHDA, SQIVND (reference sequence). The V gene lost 3 bases and the J gene lost 4 bases, with 3 bases spanning the gap. This CDR3 has 11 residues. The CDR3 here is CASSIGYGYTF. CDR3 bases: TGTGCCAGTAGTATTGGCTATGGCTACACCTTC.

J is TRBJ2-2 and V is TRBV7-3; 12 bases are shared with TRBD2. This CDR3 comprises 16 residues. J gave up 6 bases and V 5 bases, and 7 bases lay outside the gene matches. The germline CDR1 and CDR2 sequences are SGHTA and FQGTGA. CDR3 loop: CASSPRLAGDSGELFF. CDR3 DNA: TGTGCCAGCAGCCCAAGACTAGCGGGAGATTCCGGGGAGCTGTTTTTT.

V usage is TRBV6-5 and J usage is TRBJ2-5; the D gene could be TRBD1 or TRBD2 (5 bases each). The CDR3 totals 12 residues. Germline CDR1 and CDR2: MNHEY and SVGAGI. Between the trimmed V and J ends, which lost 0 bases and 7 bases, there was a span of 6 bases. The CDR3 DNA reads as TGTGCCAGCAGTTACTCGGGGGTGACCCAGTACTTC. This encodes CASSYSGVTQYF.

For the CDR3, the DNA is TGTGCCAGCAGCTTCACTAGGAACACTGAAGCTTTCTTT. Its protein is CASSFTRNTEAFF. The genes are TRBV5-6 and TRBJ1-1; D remains unclear. This CDR3 has 13 amino acids. The ends were cut back, 2 bases at V and 1 base at J, with 6 bases in the middle. CDR1 is SGHDT and CDR2 is YYEEEE in the germline V gene.

This sequence joins TRBV7-9 and TRBJ2-5; D assignment may be TRBD1 or TRBD2 (6 bases each). This CDR3 has 15 amino acids. Trimming took off 3 bases at V and 5 bases at J, with 16 bases between the two ends. CDR1 SEHNR and CDR2 FQNEAQ come from the germline V gene (reference sequence). The CDR3 protein is CASSFLQGGPETQYF. CDR3 sequence (DNA): TGTGCCAGCAGCTTCTTACAAGGGGGGCCGGAGACCCAGTACTTC. Together with reference TRBV7-9 and TRBJ2-5, the CDR3 gives the full variable domain: DTGVSQNPRHKITKRGQNVTFRCDPISEHNRLYWYRQTLGQGPEFLTYFQNEAQLEKSRLLSDRFSAERPKGSFSTLEIQRTEQGDSAMYLCASSFLQGGPETQYFGPGTRLLVL.

The chain combines TRBV7-3 with TRBJ2-3, with 8 bases lining up with TRBD2. The junction had 11 bases not matched to a gene; V was cut back by 5 bases and J by 4 bases. The germline gives CDR1 SGHTA, CDR2 FQGTGA. The CDR3 has 16 amino acids. CDR3 DNA: TGTGCCAGCAGCCCCAGCGGGGGAGGGGGGGCAGATACGCAGTATTTT. It encodes CASSPSGGGGADTQYF. Together with reference TRBV7-3 and TRBJ2-3, the CDR3 gives the full variable domain: GAGVSQTPSNKVTEKGKYVELRCDPISGHTALYWYRQSLGQGPEFLIYFQGTGAADDSGLPNDRFFAVRPEGSVSTLKIQRTERGDSAVYLCASSPSGGGGADTQYFGPGTRLTVL.

This clone has a single count. The chain combines TRBV19 with TRBJ1-4; D ambiguous. Trimming stripped 5 bases from V and 8 bases from J, with 9 bases between. The CDR3 covers 12 residues. CDR1 LNHDA and CDR2 SQIVND come from the germline V gene (reference sequence). The CDR3 region is CASSPGREKLFF. CDR3 nucleotides: TGTGCCAGTAGTCCGGGCAGGGAAAAACTGTTTTTT.

This chain joins TRBV10-1 and TRBJ2-3; 15 bases align to TRBD2. Germline V gives CDR1 WNHNN, CDR2 SYGVQD (reference sequence). After removal of 7 bases from V and 3 bases from J, the junction contained 5 bases not matched to a gene. CDR3 length: 16 amino acids. CDR3 in DNA: TGCGCCAGCACTGGACTAGCGGGGGGGCCAACAGATACGCAGTATTTT. Translating it yields CASTGLAGGPTDTQYF.

This chain joins TRBV6-6 and TRBJ2-2; D is unresolved. The V end lost 6 bases, the J end lost 4 bases, and 9 bases lay between the germline ends. The length of the CDR3 is 13 residues. Germline V lookup: CDR1 MNHNY, CDR2 SVGAGI (reference sequence). CDR3 nucleotide sequence: TGTGCCAGCAGGCCCACAGTCACCGGGGAGCTGTTTTTT. It specifies CASRPTVTGELFF.

This clone was seen more than once but under ten times. The gene calls are TRBV10-3 and TRBJ1-5; D uncertain. The CDR3 is 13 residues long. The germline CDR1 and CDR2 sequences are ENHRY and SYGVKD. The ends were cut back, 8 bases at V and 0 bases at J, with 8 bases in the middle. The CDR3 bases are TGTGCCATCGGCTCGGATAGCAATCAGCCCCAGCATTTT. The encoded protein is CAIGSDSNQPQHF.